Listed here are 15 T cell receptor beta chains from one sample, sequenced in a study of shared clonotypes between healthy human individuals. Sequencing used immunoSEQ multiplex PCR; TCRdb keeps in-frame clones, though not all of them. There are under 2,000,000 clones in the sample; approximately 95% occur only once, and 1% to 1.5% lies in the top ten. CD45RO-negative, CCR7-positively selected cells formed the naive CD8 fraction, excluding terminally differentiated effector memory CD45RA+ cells. The sequencing sample was made of naive CD8+ T cells sorted from blood. These receptors were obtained from a man between 18 and 35 years old in good health.

The rearrangement joins TRBV15 to TRBJ2-3, with a tentative D call TRBD2 (6 bases). V shed 5 bases and J shed 0 bases, with 18 bases lying between them. CDR3 length: 17 residues. Looked up from germline, CDR1 is LNHNV and CDR2 is YYDKDF (reference sequence). The DNA for the CDR3 is TGTGCCACCAGCCGGGACTTTCTTTTCCTTAGCACAGATACGCAGTATTTT. It specifies CATSRDFLFLSTDTQYF.

The chain has TRBV2 and TRBJ2-2, with 8 nucleotides matching TRBD2. The CDR3 totals 14 residues. The V segment lost 7 bases and the J segment 5 bases; nucleotides outside the gene matches: 6. CDR1 SNHLY and CDR2 FYNNEI come from the germline V gene. CDR3 DNA sequence: TGTGCCAGCAATAGGCTAGCGGGTACCGGGGAGCTGTTTTTT. Amino acids: CASNRLAGTGELFF.

This clone was detected once. The V gene is TRBV27, the J gene TRBJ2-3, with 13 bases lining up with TRBD2. With 3 bases clipped from V and 3 bases from J, the junction kept 6 bases outside the gene matches. The germline V gene has CDR1 MNHEY and CDR2 SMNVEV (reference sequence). The CDR3 totals 17 residues. This CDR3 is CASSFLRLAGGTDTQYF. CDR3 coding DNA: TGTGCCAGCAGTTTCCTGAGACTAGCGGGGGGAACAGATACGCAGTATTTT.

Regarding this clone: This CDR3 is also generated by other DNA sequences in the sample. The CDR3 reads CASSLGTGFEQYF. For the CDR3, the DNA is TGTGCCAGCAGCTTAGGGACGGGGTTTGAGCAGTACTTC. The chain carries TRBV11-2 and TRBJ2-7, with a weak D call TRBD2 (5 bases). CDR3 length equals 13 residues. V was pared by 1 base and J by 7 bases, with 11 bases between. The germline V gene encodes CDR1 SGHAT and CDR2 FQNNGV.

This sequence joins TRBV7-2 and TRBJ2-7; TRBD1 might be the D (5 bases). The CDR3 length is 13 residues. Germline CDR1 and CDR2: SGHTA and FQGNSA. V was clipped by 5 bases and J by 6 bases, with 14 bases between them. CDR3 loop: CASSPTRTGEQYF. CDR3 in DNA: TGTGCCAGCAGCCCGACTCGCACAGGCGAGCAGTACTTC.

The CDR3 here is CASSSPPRAGAPQETQYF. Here the CDR3 DNA reads TGTGCCAGCAGTTCCCCCCCCCGAGCGGGGGCCCCCCAAGAGACCCAGTACTTC. The chain employs TRBV27 and TRBJ2-5, with 8 bases aligning to TRBD2. The CDR3 spans 18 residues. Germline V gives CDR1 MNHEY, CDR2 SMNVEV (reference sequence). V shed 4 bases, J shed 1 base, and the junction held 14 bases outside the gene matches.

This chain uses TRBV15 with TRBJ2-2; 7 bases agree with TRBD1. The V gene end was trimmed by 6 bases and the J gene end by 6 bases; junction bases not matched to a gene: 13. The CDR3 spans 16 residues. Germline loops: CDR1 LNHNV, CDR2 YYDKDF (reference sequence). The CDR3 DNA reads TGTGCCACCAGTCCCGGCCCCCGGACAGGCCCCGGGGAGCTGTTTTTT. As protein: CATSPGPRTGPGELFF.

This chain joins TRBV10-2 and TRBJ1-5; the D gene is possibly TRBD1 (5 bases). The V gene's germline CDR1 is WSHSY and CDR2 SAAADI. The CDR3 runs 15 residues. Deletions cut 1 base from V and 0 bases from J, with 7 bases between. CDR3 loop: CASSELGVSNQPQHF. CDR3 sequence (DNA): TGCGCCAGCAGTGAGTTGGGGGTTAGCAATCAGCCCCAGCATTTT.

Regarding this clone: One end of the junction does not line up with germline, which may come from a read error. The V call is TRBV30, the J call TRBJ1-3, with unresolved D. This CDR3 region has 13 residues. From germline, CDR1 is GTSNPN and CDR2 SVGIG (reference sequence). CDR3 bases: TGTGCCTGGAGTGTAATGCCTGGGAACACCATATATTTT. The encoded protein is CAWSVMPGNTIYF. Full variable domain (missing parts from reference TRBV30 and TRBJ1-3): SQTIHQWPATLVQPVGSPLSLECTVEGTSNPNLYWYRQAAGRGLQLLFYSVGIGQISSEVPQNLSASRPQDRQFILSSKKLLLSDSGFYLCAWSVMPGNTIYFGEGSWLTVV.

This clone has a single count. This chain uses TRBV7-9 with TRBJ1-1; D gene ambiguous. The germline V gene has CDR1 SEHNR and CDR2 FQNEAQ (reference sequence). This CDR3 has 14 residues. V was shortened by 1 base and J by 3 bases, with 9 bases between the two germline ends. DNA for the CDR3: TGTGCCAGCAGCTTAGTAATAGAGCACACTGAAGCTTTCTTT. Translated, it gives CASSLVIEHTEAFF.

Notes on this clone: The same CDR3 is also encoded by other DNA sequences in this sample. The chain joins TRBV27 to TRBJ1-1; 7 bases are shared with TRBD1. V trimming: 3 bases; J trimming: 1 base; junction bases outside the gene matches: 2. The germline V gene encodes CDR1 MNHEY and CDR2 SMNVEV (reference sequence). This CDR3 contains 14 residues. CDR3 loop: CASSFQGGNTEAFF. The CDR3 DNA reads TGTGCCAGCAGTTTCCAGGGGGGGAACACTGAAGCTTTCTTT.

The V gene is TRBV2, the J gene TRBJ2-2, with TRBD1 matching over 7 bases. The CDR3 consists of 15 residues. V gave up 4 bases and J gave up 3 bases; unmatched junction bases: 5. The germline V gene encodes CDR1 SNHLY and CDR2 FYNNEI. CDR3: CASSGPGQYTGELFF. DNA of the CDR3: TGTGCCAGCAGTGGGCCGGGACAGTACACCGGGGAGCTGTTTTTT.

This chain links TRBV6-5 with TRBJ2-5; D gene unclear. This CDR3 is built from 14 residues. Trimming shortened V by 5 bases and J by 1 base, and 11 bases separated the two germline ends. Looked up from germline, CDR1 is MNHEY and CDR2 is SVGAGI. CDR3 sequence: CASSEVQLQETQYF. CDR3 nucleotide sequence: TGTGCCAGCAGTGAAGTACAGCTCCAAGAGACCCAGTACTTC.

The chain links TRBV6-6 to TRBJ2-4; D is undetermined. V shed 5 bases and J shed 8 bases, with 16 bases lying between them. The CDR3 totals 14 residues. Per the germline V gene, CDR1 is MNHNY and CDR2 is SVGAGI (reference sequence). CDR3 amino acids: CASSRPGGWDIQYF. The CDR3 DNA reads as TGTGCCAGCAGTCGACCCGGTGGTTGGGACATTCAGTACTTC.

The chain joins TRBV11-2 to TRBJ1-4; D is ambiguous. In germline, CDR1 is SGHAT, CDR2 FQNNGV. The CDR3 consists of 15 residues. The V end was cut by 5 bases, the J end by 8 bases, with 18 bases between. The CDR3 here is CASSLTGSSDEKLFF. For the CDR3, the DNA is TGTGCCAGCAGCCTAACCGGGTCCTCGGACGAAAAACTGTTTTTT.